Listed below are T cell receptor beta chains from one sample, sequenced in a study of T cell responses to AZD1222 COVID-19 vaccine. Profiling relied on immunoSEQ multiplex PCR, and the TCRdb table lists in-frame clones only, not all of them. Found here are 150,000 to 200,000 clones, around 90% of them singletons; the top ten hold 1% to 1.5%. The sample in question was peripheral blood, obtained 28 days after the second AZD1222 dose. These receptors originate from an adult who received the AZD1222 COVID-19 vaccine. CDR3s include the opening cysteine and the closing phenylalanine or tryptophan. A D gene is named only where the DNA matches it firmly. Clone size is given for some rows only: seen once, a few or many times, or a class if the clone is expanded.

TRBJ2-3,TRBV6-6,NA,TRBD2,TGTGCCAGCACGTACCGGGGGGGTGCTGATACGCAGTATTTT,CASTYRGGADTQYF
TRBJ1-1,TRBV12-5,once,TRBD1,TGTGCTAGTGGTCCCGGACAGGGGGCAGGGGCTTTCTTT,CASGPGQGAGAFF
TRBJ2-1,TRBV12-3/TRBV12-4,once,NA,TGTGCCAGCAGTTTAAAAGGGAATGAGCAGTTCTTC,CASSLKGNEQFF
TRBJ2-3,TRBV6-2/TRBV6-3,once,NA,TGTGCCAGCAGTTCGGGGGCCTACCCAGATACGCAGTATTTT,CASSSGAYPDTQYF
TRBJ2-2,TRBV19,once,TRBD1,TGTGCCAGTACCCCGGACAGGGACCACACCGGGGAGCTGTTTTTT,CASTPDRDHTGELFF
TRBJ2-2,TRBV7-9,NA,TRBD2,TGTGCCAGCAGCTTTCGGGCCCCGGGGGGTCACACCGGGGAGCTGTTTTTT,CASSFRAPGGHTGELFF
TRBJ1-3,TRBV6-6,NA,TRBD1,TGTGCCAGCAGTTTCCCACAGGGGAGCGGAAACACCATATATTTT,CASSFPQGSGNTIYF
TRBJ1-5,TRBV28,NA,NA,TGTGCCAGCAGTGGGGACTCTAGCAATCAGCCCCAGCATTTT,CASSGDSSNQPQHF
TRBJ2-5,TRBV5-5,NA,NA,TGTGCCAGCACCCGACAGGAGCAAGAGACCCAGTACTTC,CASTRQEQETQYF
TRBJ1-1,TRBV30,NA,NA,TGTGCCTGGATACCCCATTACACTGAAGCTTTCTTT,CAWIPHYTEAFF
TRBJ1-2,TRBV18,few,NA,TGTGCCAGCTCACCAGGTGCCCTCAACTATGGCTACACCTTC,CASSPGALNYGYTF
TRBJ1-1,TRBV27,NA,NA,TGTGCCAGCAGCTTCCTTAGGGGTGAAGCTTTCTTT,CASSFLRGEAFF
TRBJ2-3,TRBV5-1,NA,TRBD2,TGCGCCAGCAGCTTATGGGGGGGAGATACGCAGTATTTT,CASSLWGGDTQYF
TRBJ2-7,TRBV7-6,NA,NA,TGTGCCAGCAGCTTGGACTACCAGAGCTCCTACGAGCAGTACTTC,CASSLDYQSSYEQYF
TRBJ1-2,TRBV29-1,NA,TRBD1,TGCAGCGTTGACAGGGGGCCCACCGGCTACACCTTC,CSVDRGPTGYTF
TRBJ1-1,TRBV25-1,NA,TRBD1,TGTGCCAGCAGTGAGACAGGGATGAACACTGAAGCTTTCTTT,CASSETGMNTEAFF
TRBJ2-3,TRBV4-2,few,NA,TGTGCCAGCAGCCCCGGGACCTTCACAGATACGCAGTATTTT,CASSPGTFTDTQYF
TRBJ2-1,TRBV10-1,NA,TRBD2,TGCGCCAGCAGGGCCGGGACTAGCGGGTACAATGAGCAGTTCTTC,CASRAGTSGYNEQFF